This TCR beta chain was documented in a study of control samples from healthy donors and cancer patients. Clones were sequenced by immunoSEQ multiplex PCR, and TCRdb holds only the in-frame ones, with some missing. Of about 86,000 clones listed, 85% to 90% are singletons. This clone was seen more than once but under ten times. Other DNA variants within this sample encode the same CDR3. V lost 1 base to trimming and J lost 6 bases; unmatched junction nucleotides: 3. Germline lookup yields CDR1 SGHDT and CDR2 YYEEEE. The CDR3 consists of 13 residues. The rearrangement joins TRBV5-6 to TRBJ1-2; 7 bases agree with TRBD1. This sequence was found in a woman between 50 and 59 years old with colorectal cancer. The specimen sequenced was PBMCs. CDR3 protein: CASSLRQGDGYTF. The DNA of the CDR3 is TGTGCCAGCAGCTTGCGACAGGGCGATGGCTACACCTTC.